This TCR beta chain was documented in a study of blood T cell repertoires in COVID-19. CDR1 and CDR2 (germline): ENHRY, SYGVKD. The V end lost 4 bases, the J end lost 7 bases, and 8 bases lay between the germline ends. The CDR3 extends over 11 amino acids. Original handling: Quantification of nucleated cells was approximated via reference gene primer amplification. Repertoires were generated with immunoSEQ multiplex PCR, while TCRdb's copy carries only in-frame clones and drops some. V and J calls and clone size follow that table, whereas D and trimming were derived from the DNA. The sample has roughly 79,000 clones, less than 90% seen once; the top ten hold 5.8%.

The chain is built from TRBV10-3 and TRBJ2-7; D not resolved. The source is a man aged 55 to 70 with active or convalescent COVID-19. Sequenced: peripheral blood. In nucleotides, the CDR3 is TGTGCCATCAGTGGGTCGTCTGAGCAGTACTTC. It yields the protein CAISGSSEQYF.